This is a list of T cell receptor beta chains from one sample in a study of beta chain features in type 1 diabetes. Measured with immunoSEQ multiplex PCR; TCRdb has only the in-frame clones, and not every one. The data contain about 360,000 clones, approximately 12% of them singletons. Material for sequencing was naive CD4+ T cells from blood. Receptors were obtained from a man aged 18 to 30 in good health. The CDR3 runs from the conserved cysteine through the conserved F or W. Fields, in order: clone size, J gene, V gene, D gene, CDR3 DNA, CDR3 protein. A D gene is named only where the DNA matches it firmly. Clone size appears in some rows only: once, few, many, or a class for an expanded clone.

clone size: .
J gene: TRBJ2-7
V gene: TRBV18
D gene: .
CDR3 DNA: TGTGCCAGCTCACCGTTTTCCACCCGGGGAGTCTCCTACGAGCAGTACTTC
CDR3 protein: CASSPFSTRGVSYEQYF

clone size: .
J gene: TRBJ2-7
V gene: TRBV11-3
D gene: TRBD1
CDR3 DNA: TGTGCCAGCAGCGGAGGGACAGGGGGCGGCGAGCAGTACTTC
CDR3 protein: CASSGGTGGGEQYF

clone size: .
J gene: TRBJ1-4
V gene: TRBV9
D gene: TRBD1
CDR3 DNA: TGTGCCAGCAGCGGAGGACAGGGGGACACAACTAATGAAAAACTGTTTTTT
CDR3 protein: CASSGGQGDTTNEKLFF

clone size: few
J gene: TRBJ2-1
V gene: TRBV30
D gene: TRBD2
CDR3 DNA: TGTGCCTGGAGTGTGGGGGGGACTTACAATGAGCAGTTCTTC
CDR3 protein: CAWSVGGTYNEQFF

clone size: .
J gene: TRBJ1-1
V gene: TRBV6-6
D gene: .
CDR3 DNA: TGTGCCAGCAGACACGGACAGTTGAACACTGAAGCTTTCTTT
CDR3 protein: CASRHGQLNTEAFF

clone size: .
J gene: TRBJ2-7
V gene: TRBV7-3
D gene: TRBD1
CDR3 DNA: TGTGCCAGCAGCTTAATGGGACAGGGGGCTATCGAGCAGTACTTC
CDR3 protein: CASSLMGQGAIEQYF

clone size: .
J gene: TRBJ1-2
V gene: TRBV6-1
D gene: TRBD1
CDR3 DNA: TGTGCCAGCAGTGAGCTTACAGGGGCTAACTATGGCTACACCTTC
CDR3 protein: CASSELTGANYGYTF

clone size: .
J gene: TRBJ2-7
V gene: TRBV7-2
D gene: TRBD2
CDR3 DNA: TGTGCCAGCAGCTTAGGCGGCGGGAGTTGGGACGAGCAGTACTTC
CDR3 protein: CASSLGGGSWDEQYF

clone size: .
J gene: TRBJ2-7
V gene: TRBV19
D gene: .
CDR3 DNA: TGTGCCAGCAGACTTACAGGGAAGGGGACCTACGAGCAGTACTTC
CDR3 protein: CASRLTGKGTYEQYF

clone size: few
J gene: TRBJ2-1
V gene: TRBV5-4
D gene: .
CDR3 DNA: TGCGCCAGCAGCCAAGAGGTTGGTAGGGAGCAGTTCTTC
CDR3 protein: CASSQEVGREQFF

clone size: .
J gene: TRBJ1-1
V gene: TRBV7-2
D gene: .
CDR3 DNA: TGTGCCAGCACCCAGTTTGTTAACACTGAAGCTTTCTTT
CDR3 protein: CASTQFVNTEAFF

clone size: .
J gene: TRBJ2-3
V gene: TRBV19
D gene: TRBD1
CDR3 DNA: TGTGCCAGTAGTATATGGACAGGTGGTAAAAATACGCAGTATTTT
CDR3 protein: CASSIWTGGKNTQYF

clone size: .
J gene: TRBJ2-7
V gene: TRBV4-1
D gene: .
CDR3 DNA: TGCGCCAGCAGCCAAGTGGGGGGGGGCGCGGTGAACGAGCAGTACTTC
CDR3 protein: CASSQVGGGAVNEQYF

clone size: few
J gene: TRBJ2-1
V gene: TRBV5-1
D gene: .
CDR3 DNA: TGCGCCAGCAGCTTGGATGGCGGCCCCTACAATGAGCAGTTCTTC
CDR3 protein: CASSLDGGPYNEQFF

clone size: .
J gene: TRBJ2-7
V gene: TRBV5-4
D gene: TRBD1
CDR3 DNA: TGTGCCAGCAGCTCCCGGGACAGGACCTACGAGCAGTACTTC
CDR3 protein: CASSSRDRTYEQYF

clone size: .
J gene: TRBJ2-7
V gene: TRBV18
D gene: TRBD2
CDR3 DNA: TGTGCCAGCTCGCCTAAGACTAGCGGGGGGCCAAGCTACGAGCAGTACTTC
CDR3 protein: CASSPKTSGGPSYEQYF